The entry below describes one TCR beta chain. Antigen unknown. Using immunoSEQ multiplex PCR, the repertoire was profiled, and TCRdb retains in-frame clones only, with some absent. The sample yields about 150,000 clones, 70% to 90% seen once. Germline lookup yields CDR1 SGHRS and CDR2 YFSETQ. The CDR3 is made up of 14 amino acids. Trimming left V 0 bases short and J 4 bases short, with 10 bases between. This specimen belongs to a study of T cell responses to AZD1222 COVID-19 vaccine. Study-level results: The study identified only six AZD1222 recipients as seropositive at baseline. Repertoires were collected only later (after the peak T cell response had occurred).

This sequence joins TRBV5-1 and TRBJ1-1; D might be TRBD1 (5 bases). The clonotype was recovered from an adult in good health. This sample comprised peripheral blood, obtained on day 0 of AZD1222 vaccination. CDR3 DNA sequence: TGCGCCAGCAGCTTGGGCAGGGCGGGCACTGAAGCTTTCTTT. This translates into CASSLGRAGTEAFF.